The following is a T cell receptor beta chain sequence with its context. The sample originates from a study of OX40 agonist ivuxolimab in advanced cancers. Across the whole study: Patient treatment consisted of intravenous ivuxolimab administration every 2 weeks at 0.01 to 10 mg/kg. Head and neck, renal cell, melanoma or hepatocellular carcinoma were the cancers that dose-escalation patients had.

Clones were read by immunoSEQ multiplex PCR, and TCRdb kept only the in-frame ones, dropping some. The sample lists tens of thousands of clones, about 89% seen once, with roughly 4% in the top ten. This CDR3 contains 19 residues. Germline loops: CDR1 SGHRS, CDR2 YFSETQ. Trimming cost V 4 bases and J 3 bases; bases outside gene matches: 16. The gene calls are TRBV5-1 and TRBJ2-5, with 12 bases that match TRBD2. The origin of this receptor is an adult with an advanced solid tumor such as melanoma, head and neck, liver or kidney cancer. Sample: CD4+ or CD8+ T cells sorted from blood, taken in a trial of the OX40 agonist ivuxolimab. In nucleotides, the CDR3 is TGCGCCAGCAGCCGCCTTCTAGCGGGAGGGCCGGGGGGAAAAGAGACCCAGTACTTC. Encoded protein: CASSRLLAGGPGGKETQYF. The complete variable domain, with remaining parts taken from reference TRBV5-1 and TRBJ2-5, reads KAGVTQTPRYLIKTRGQQVTLSCSPISGHRSVSWYQQTPGQGLQFLFEYFSETQRNKGNFPGRFSGRQFSNSRSEMNVSTLELGDSALYLCASSRLLAGGPGGKETQYFGPGTRLLVL.